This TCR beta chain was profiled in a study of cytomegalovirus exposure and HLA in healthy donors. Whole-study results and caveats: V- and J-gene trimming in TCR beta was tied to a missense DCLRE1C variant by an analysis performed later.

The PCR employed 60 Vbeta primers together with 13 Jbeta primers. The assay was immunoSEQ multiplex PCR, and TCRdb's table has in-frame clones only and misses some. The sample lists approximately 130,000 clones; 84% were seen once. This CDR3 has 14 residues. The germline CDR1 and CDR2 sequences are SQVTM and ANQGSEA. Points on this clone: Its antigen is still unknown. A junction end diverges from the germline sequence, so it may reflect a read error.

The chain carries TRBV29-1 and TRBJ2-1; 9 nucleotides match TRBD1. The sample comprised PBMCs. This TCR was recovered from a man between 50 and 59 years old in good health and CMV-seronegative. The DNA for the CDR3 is TGCAGCGTCGAAGGACAGGGGAGGGGCAATGAGCAGTTCTTC. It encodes CSVEGQGRGNEQFF.